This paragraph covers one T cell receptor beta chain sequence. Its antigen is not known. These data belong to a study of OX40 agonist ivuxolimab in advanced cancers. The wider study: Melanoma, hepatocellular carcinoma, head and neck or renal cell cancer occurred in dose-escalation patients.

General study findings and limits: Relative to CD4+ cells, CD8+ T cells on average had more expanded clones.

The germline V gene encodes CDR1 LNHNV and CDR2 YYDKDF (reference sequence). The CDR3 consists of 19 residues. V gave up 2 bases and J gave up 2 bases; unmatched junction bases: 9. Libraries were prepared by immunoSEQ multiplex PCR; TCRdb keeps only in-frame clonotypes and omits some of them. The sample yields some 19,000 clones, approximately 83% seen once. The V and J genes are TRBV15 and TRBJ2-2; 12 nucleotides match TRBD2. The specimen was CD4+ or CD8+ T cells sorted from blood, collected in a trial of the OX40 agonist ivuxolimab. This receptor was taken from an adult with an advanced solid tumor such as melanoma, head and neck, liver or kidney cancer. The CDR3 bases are TGTGCCACCAGCAGATCTCGCGGACTAGCGGGAAGAAACACCGGGGAGCTGTTTTTT. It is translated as CATSRSRGLAGRNTGELFF.